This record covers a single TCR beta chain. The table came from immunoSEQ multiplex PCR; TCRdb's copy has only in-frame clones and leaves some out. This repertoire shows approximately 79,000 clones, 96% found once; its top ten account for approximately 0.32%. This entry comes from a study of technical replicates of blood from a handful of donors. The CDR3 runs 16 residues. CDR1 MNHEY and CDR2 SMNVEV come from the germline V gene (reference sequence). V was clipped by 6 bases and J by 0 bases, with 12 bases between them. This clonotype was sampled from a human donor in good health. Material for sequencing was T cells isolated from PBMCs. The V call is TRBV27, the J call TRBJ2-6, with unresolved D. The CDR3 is CASSVLSGSGANVLTF. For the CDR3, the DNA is TGTGCCAGCAGCGTTCTTTCGGGCTCTGGGGCCAACGTCCTGACTTTC.